The 28 T cell receptor beta chains in this list originate from one sample, sequenced in a study of control samples from healthy donors and cancer patients. Sequencing used immunoSEQ multiplex PCR; TCRdb keeps in-frame clones, though not all of them. The table lists roughly 370,000 clones, around 90% of them singletons. Specimen: PBMCs. These receptor sequences come from a man aged 35-49 years with head and neck cancer.

The chain couples TRBV6-5 to TRBJ2-7; D gene unclear. With 7 bases removed from V and 5 bases from J, the gap between germline ends came to 6 bases. The CDR3 loop spans 10 amino acids. Germline CDR1 MNHEY, CDR2 SVGAGI. The CDR3 sequence: CASTTNEQYF. The CDR3 region has the DNA TGTGCCAGCACCACAAACGAGCAGTACTTC.

This clone was counted a single time. The chain's CDR3 is CASSLAGPGVGGYTF. CDR3 sequence (DNA): TGTGCCAGCAGCTTAGCCGGTCCAGGGGTAGGCGGCTACACCTTC. The V call is TRBV7-9, the J call TRBJ1-2; a weak D match, TRBD1 (6 bases). The CDR3 is 15 amino acids. V was trimmed by 0 bases and J by 8 bases, leaving 16 bases between them. Germline loops: CDR1 SEHNR, CDR2 FQNEAQ (reference sequence).

This chain connects TRBV27 to TRBJ2-3; no reliable D call. Germline V gene lookup returns CDR1 MNHEY and CDR2 SMNVEV (reference sequence). Trimming removed 8 bases at V and 1 base at J, with 16 bases between. The CDR3 contains 15 residues. The CDR3: CASRAYLLGTDTQYF. The CDR3 DNA reads as TGTGCCAGCCGTGCGTACTTACTGGGCACAGATACGCAGTATTTT.

A single count supports this clone. V is TRBV28 and J is TRBJ1-2; D not certain. V lost 3 bases and J 0 bases, leaving 14 bases between the germline ends. This CDR3 is 16 amino acids long. Germline CDR1 and CDR2: MDHEN and SYDVKM. CDR3 nucleotide sequence: TGTGCCAGCAGTTTTTCGGTCCGGGCGGCTAACTATGGCTACACCTTC. Its protein product is CASSFSVRAANYGYTF.

The rearrangement uses TRBV7-2 and TRBJ2-1; D is perhaps TRBD1 or TRBD2 (6 bases each). Germline lookup yields CDR1 SGHTA and CDR2 FQGNSA. This CDR3 has 15 residues. V lost 7 bases to trimming and J lost 1 base, with 14 bases between them. CDR3 region: CASNRGVGSYNEQFF. As DNA, the CDR3 is TGTGCCAGCAATAGGGGGGTAGGATCCTACAATGAGCAGTTCTTC.

This chain uses TRBV30 with TRBJ2-5; weak D call: TRBD2 (6 bases). This CDR3 has 14 amino acids. Germline V gene sequence: CDR1 GTSNPN, CDR2 SVGIG (reference sequence). The germline V and J ends were trimmed by 0 bases and 2 bases, with 10 bases remaining between them. In nucleotides, the CDR3 is TGTGCCTGGAGTGTACTAAGCGGGCAAGAGACCCAGTACTTC. Translating it yields CAWSVLSGQETQYF.

V gene TRBV30 combines with J gene TRBJ2-2; D may be TRBD1 (6 bases). Germline CDR1 GTSNPN, CDR2 SVGIG (reference sequence). The CDR3 has 14 residues. The V end was cut by 3 bases, the J end by 3 bases, with 11 bases between. The CDR3 is CAWSNRVDTGELFF. CDR3 DNA sequence: TGTGCCTGGAGCAACAGGGTGGACACCGGGGAGCTGTTTTTT.

The chain links TRBV7-9 to TRBJ1-1; 8 positions match TRBD1. This CDR3 has 14 residues. CDR1 is SEHNR, CDR2 FQNEAQ, per germline (reference sequence). J gave up 6 bases and V 5 bases, and 8 bases lay outside the gene matches. The CDR3 DNA reads as TGTGCCAGCAGCCAAGGACAGGGAAGGGCTGAAGCTTTCTTT. Residues: CASSQGQGRAEAFF.

This clone has a single count. The chain links TRBV24-1 to TRBJ1-2, with D perhaps TRBD1 (6 bases). The V gene's germline CDR1 is KGHDR and CDR2 SFDVKD. This CDR3 is built from 15 residues. The V gene lost 4 bases and the J gene lost 4 bases, with 15 bases spanning the gap. The CDR3 sequence: CATSEGQRDGYGYTF. The CDR3 region has the DNA TGTGCCACCAGTGAAGGACAGAGGGACGGCTATGGCTACACCTTC.

The J gene is TRBJ2-7, the V gene TRBV6-6; 10 bases match TRBD1. In germline, CDR1 is MNHNY, CDR2 SVGAGI (reference sequence). This CDR3 comprises 14 residues. V was pared by 9 bases and J by 6 bases, with 11 bases of the junction left unmatched. The CDR3 sequence is CASKSGTGDVEQYF. CDR3 nucleotides: TGTGCCAGTAAATCCGGGACAGGGGATGTCGAGCAGTACTTC.

The V gene is TRBV7-2, the J gene TRBJ2-1; 13 bases fit TRBD2. Germline-derived CDR1 and CDR2 are SGHTA and FQGNSA. The junction had 6 bases not matched to a gene; V was cut back by 5 bases and J by 8 bases. The CDR3 runs 15 residues. The CDR3 bases are TGTGCCAGCAGCACAACTAGCGGGGGGGCCGATGAGCAGTTCTTC. Translated, it gives CASSTTSGGADEQFF. Complete variable domain (other parts from reference TRBV7-2 and TRBJ2-1): GAGVSQSPSNKVTEKGKDVELRCDPISGHTALYWYRQSLGQGLEFLIYFQGNSAPDKSGLPSDRFSAERTGGSVSTLTIQRTQQEDSAVYLCASSTTSGGADEQFFGPGTRLTVL.

This chain links TRBV19 with TRBJ1-5; D not resolved. The CDR3 extends over 15 amino acids. Trimming left V 5 bases short and J 0 bases short, with 11 bases between. In germline, CDR1 is LNHDA, CDR2 SQIVND (reference sequence). CDR3: CASSVVGYSNQPQHF. The CDR3 region has the DNA TGTGCCAGTAGTGTAGTCGGATATAGCAATCAGCCCCAGCATTTT.

This chain connects TRBV6-1 to TRBJ2-3; TRBD2 agrees at 7 bases. The CDR3 has 14 residues. V lost 3 bases to trimming and J lost 1 base; unmatched junction nucleotides: 1. In germline, CDR1 is MNHNS, CDR2 SASEGT. The CDR3 loop is CASSEAGGTDTQYF. DNA for the CDR3: TGTGCCAGCAGTGAGGCGGGGGGCACAGATACGCAGTATTTT.

The chain recombines TRBV2 with TRBJ1-5, with unresolved D. The germline gives CDR1 SNHLY, CDR2 FYNNEI. The CDR3 extends over 14 amino acids. V gave up 7 bases and J gave up 1 base, with 11 bases separating them. CDR3 nucleotide sequence: TGTGCCAGCAAAGTCGGTGGCAGCAATCAGCCCCAGCATTTT. Translated: CASKVGGSNQPQHF.

This rearrangement joins TRBV28 to TRBJ1-2, with D perhaps TRBD1 (5 bases). The CDR3 has 13 amino acids. Germline assignment: CDR1 MDHEN and CDR2 SYDVKM. V lost 10 bases, J lost 3 bases, and 15 bases lay in between. The CDR3 is CATLGQGDYGYTF. DNA of the CDR3: TGTGCCACCCTGGGGCAGGGCGACTATGGCTACACCTTC.

In this sample, this clone turned up once. This chain uses TRBV5-6 with TRBJ2-2; D is uncertain. Germline CDR1 and CDR2: SGHDT and YYEEEE. V was shortened by 2 bases and J by 6 bases, with 8 bases between the two germline ends. CDR3 length: 13 amino acids. CDR3 DNA sequence: TGTGCCAGCAGCTTAAGGTCCCCCGGGGAGCTGTTTTTT. Residues: CASSLRSPGELFF. Based on the CDR3 plus reference TRBV5-6 and TRBJ2-2, the full variable domain is DAGVTQSPTHLIKTRGQQVTLRCSPKSGHDTVSWYQQALGQGPQFIFQYYEEEERQRGNFPDRFSGHQFPNYSSELNVNALLLGDSALYLCASSLRSPGELFFGEGSRLTVL.

The chain uses TRBV4-1 and TRBJ2-5, with TRBD2 matching 12 bases. CDR3 size: 16 residues. Germline CDR1 MGHRA, CDR2 YSYEKL. Germline trimming cut 1 base from V and 5 bases from J; bases unmatched to any gene: 5. The CDR3 is CASSQASGRAGETQYF. The CDR3 region has the DNA TGCGCCAGCAGCCAAGCTAGCGGGAGGGCCGGGGAGACCCAGTACTTC.

This clone has a single count. The chain employs TRBV5-1 and TRBJ1-2, with TRBD1 matching 7 bases. The CDR3 has 14 amino acids. The V and J ends lost 3 bases and 3 bases, in that order; junction bases with no gene match: 5. Per germline, CDR1 SGHRS and CDR2 YFSETQ. The CDR3: CASSSYQGDYGYTF. In nucleotides, the CDR3 is TGCGCCAGCAGCTCCTACCAGGGGGACTATGGCTACACCTTC.

The genes are TRBV28 and TRBJ1-1; D is ambiguous. Germline V lookup: CDR1 MDHEN, CDR2 SYDVKM. V was shortened by 4 bases and J by 1 base, with 10 bases between the two germline ends. This CDR3 is built from 14 residues. CDR3 coding DNA: TGTGCCAGCAGTTCAGGACTGAGGAACACTGAAGCTTTCTTT. Protein sequence: CASSSGLRNTEAFF.

This clone was detected once. V usage is TRBV30 and J usage is TRBJ1-4; 9 bases are shared with TRBD1. The CDR3 is 16 amino acids. V lost 1 base to trimming and J lost 8 bases; unmatched junction nucleotides: 11. Germline V gene lookup returns CDR1 GTSNPN and CDR2 SVGIG (reference sequence). The CDR3 sequence is CAWSGPGTGSGEKLFF. DNA of the CDR3: TGTGCCTGGAGTGGGCCCGGGACAGGGAGTGGCGAAAAACTGTTTTTT.

This clone was found once. The rearrangement links TRBV28 to TRBJ2-5, with D maybe TRBD2 (6 bases). Trimming left V 3 bases short and J 1 base short, with 9 bases between. Germline loops: CDR1 MDHEN, CDR2 SYDVKM. The CDR3 has 14 amino acids. This CDR3 is CASSLSLAQETQYF. The DNA of the CDR3 is TGTGCCAGCAGTTTGTCACTAGCCCAAGAGACCCAGTACTTC.

The chain recombines TRBV5-1 with TRBJ2-7, with a tentative D call TRBD2 (6 bases). Trimming pared 4 bases from V and 2 bases from J, leaving 13 bases between. The length of the CDR3 is 14 residues. Germline CDR1 reads SGHRS; CDR2 reads YFSETQ. The CDR3 DNA is TGCGCCAGCAGCCAATCTGGGGGGACCTACGAGCAGTACTTC. Translated, it gives CASSQSGGTYEQYF.

There are a few counts of this clone. The rearrangement uses TRBV10-3 and TRBJ2-1; TRBD1 matches at 12 bases. The CDR3 is made up of 17 amino acids. The V and J ends lost 5 bases and 7 bases, in that order; junction bases with no gene match: 12. Germline V lookup: CDR1 ENHRY, CDR2 SYGVKD. Written as DNA, the CDR3 is TGTGCCATCAGTTACTCGGGGACAGGGGGCTCGGGTAATGAGCAGTTCTTC. Residues: CAISYSGTGGSGNEQFF.

This clone is a singleton in its sample. CDR3 nucleotide sequence: TGTGCCAGCAGTTTAGAGACACCTGCAACTAATGAAAAACTGTTTTTT. Translated, it gives CASSLETPATNEKLFF. The chain employs TRBV28 and TRBJ1-4; D call uncertain. Germline V gene lookup returns CDR1 MDHEN and CDR2 SYDVKM. V lost 2 bases and J 0 bases, leaving 10 bases between the germline ends. This CDR3 is 16 amino acids long. Complete variable domain (other parts from reference TRBV28 and TRBJ1-4): DVKVTQSSRYLVKRTGEKVFLECVQDMDHENMFWYRQDPGLGLRLIYFSYDVKMKEKGDIPEGYSVSREKKERFSLILESASTNQTSMYLCASSLETPATNEKLFFGSGTQLSVL.

This chain connects TRBV7-3 to TRBJ2-1, with 10 bases fitting TRBD2. Germline V gives CDR1 SGHTA, CDR2 FQGTGA. The CDR3 has 15 residues. The junction had 4 bases not matched to a gene; V was cut back by 4 bases and J by 4 bases. The CDR3 DNA reads as TGTGCCAGCAGCTCGACTAGCGGGCCATACAATGAGCAGTTCTTC. Translation gives CASSSTSGPYNEQFF.

This chain uses TRBV5-6 with TRBJ2-2; D not resolved. The CDR3 length is 17 residues. Trimming stripped 5 bases from V and 2 bases from J, with 19 bases between. Germline-derived CDR1 and CDR2 are SGHDT and YYEEEE. CDR3 sequence: CASSHSFRGVNTGELFF. The DNA of the CDR3 is TGTGCCAGCAGTCACTCGTTTCGAGGAGTTAACACCGGGGAGCTGTTTTTT.

There are a few counts of this clone. The chain links TRBV11-2 to TRBJ2-1; 10 bases are a match to TRBD2. The CDR3 is 15 amino acids. V lost 3 bases and J lost 9; bases outside the gene matches: 8. The germline CDR1 and CDR2 sequences are SGHAT and FQNNGV. CDR3 amino acids: CASSFHPGLAIEQFF. Written as DNA, the CDR3 is TGTGCCAGCAGCTTCCATCCGGGACTAGCGATTGAGCAGTTCTTC.

This chain connects TRBV11-2 to TRBJ2-3; the match to TRBD2 covers 7 bases. This CDR3 contains 14 residues. The junction had 9 bases not matched to a gene; V was cut back by 4 bases and J by 8 bases. The germline gives CDR1 SGHAT, CDR2 FQNNGV. The CDR3 bases are TGTGCCAGCAGCTCCCTAAGCGGGGAGGGTACGCAGTATTTT. Amino acids: CASSSLSGEGTQYF.